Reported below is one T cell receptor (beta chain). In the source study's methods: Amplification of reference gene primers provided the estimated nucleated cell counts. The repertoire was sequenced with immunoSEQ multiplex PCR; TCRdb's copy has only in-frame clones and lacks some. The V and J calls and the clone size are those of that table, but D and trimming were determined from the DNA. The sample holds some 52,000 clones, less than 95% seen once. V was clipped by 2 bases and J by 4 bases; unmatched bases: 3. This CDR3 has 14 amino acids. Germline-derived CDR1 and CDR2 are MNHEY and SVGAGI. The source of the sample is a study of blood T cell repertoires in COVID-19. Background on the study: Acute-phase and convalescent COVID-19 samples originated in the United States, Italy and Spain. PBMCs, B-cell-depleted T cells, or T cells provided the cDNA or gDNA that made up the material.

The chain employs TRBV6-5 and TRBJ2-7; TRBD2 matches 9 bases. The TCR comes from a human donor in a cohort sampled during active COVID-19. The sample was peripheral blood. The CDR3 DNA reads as TGTGCCAGCAGTTACAGGGCGGGAGGGTACGAGCAGTACTTC. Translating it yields CASSYRAGGYEQYF.